The rows below give T cell receptor beta chains drawn from one sample of a study of T cells after yellow fever vaccination. MiXCR, applied by TCRdb to the 5' RACE reads, yields one record per CDR3 protein. The table has some 670,000 distinct CDR3 sequences, roughly an eighth seen once. The sample in question was PBMCs, obtained on the day of the yellow fever booster vaccination. The origin of the receptors is a man younger than 40 who received the YFV17D yellow fever vaccine. The CDR3 runs from the conserved cysteine through the conserved F or W. A D gene is named only where the DNA matches it firmly. Part of the rows lack a size; the others show once, few, many or a class for expanded clones.

TRBJ2-3 | . | 17 | . | TRBV5-1 | CASSPPTGIESTDTQYF | TGCGCCAGCAGCCCCCCGACTGGCATAGAAAGCACAGATACGCAGTATTTT
TRBJ2-5 | . | 13 | . | TRBV6-5 | CASSYSLAETQYF | TGTGCCAGCAGTTATTCTCTCGCGGAGACCCAGTACTTC
TRBJ2-1 | few | 16 | TRBD2 | TRBV20-1 | CSVTTPGSGGVDEQFF | TGCAGTGTCACGACCCCGGGTAGCGGGGGAGTCGATGAGCAGTTCTTC
TRBJ2-7 | . | 16 | . | TRBV7-2 | CASRGGYGGNFYEQYF | TGTGCCAGCAGGGGGGGTTATGGGGGAAACTTCTACGAGCAGTACTTC
TRBJ1-5 | few | 14 | . | TRBV30 | CAWSVLEDHQPQHF | TGTGCCTGGAGTGTACTGGAGGACCATCAGCCCCAGCATTTT
TRBJ2-3 | few | 16 | TRBD2 | TRBV20-1 | CSTPWSSGSTEDTQYF | TGCAGTACCCCGTGGAGTAGCGGGAGTACCGAAGATACGCAGTATTTT
TRBJ2-5 | few | 19 | . | TRBV19 | CASSIGGAWSFAAGRTQYF | TGTGCCAGTAGTATCGGGGGCGCCTGGAGCTTTGCGGCAGGGCGGACCCAGTACTTC
TRBJ1-4 | once | 15 | TRBD1 | TRBV7-2 | CASRRDRSTNEKLFF | TGTGCCAGCAGAAGGGACAGATCAACTAATGAAAAACTGTTTTTT
TRBJ2-1 | . | 16 | TRBD2 | TRBV20-1 | CSASHSSGSSYNEQFF | TGCAGTGCTAGTCATTCTAGCGGTAGCTCCTACAATGAGCAGTTCTTC
TRBJ2-1 | . | 15 | TRBD2 | TRBV6-2/TRBV6-3 | CASSAHSGSRNEQFF | TGTGCCAGCAGTGCTCATAGCGGGAGTCGGAATGAGCAGTTCTTC
TRBJ2-7 | few | 16 | TRBD2 | TRBV5-4 | CASSPGGGSSSYEQYF | TGTGCCAGCAGCCCCGGGGGGGGGTCGAGCTCCTACGAGCAGTACTTC
TRBJ2-2 | . | 14 | . | TRBV7-9 | CASSLGQRTGELFF | TGTGCCAGCAGCTTAGGCCAGCGGACCGGGGAGCTGTTTTTT
TRBJ2-3 | few | 17 | TRBD1 | TRBV7-2 | CASSLVTGGRGTDTQYF | TGTGCCAGCAGCTTAGTTACAGGGGGTCGTGGCACAGATACGCAGTATTTT
TRBJ2-1 | . | 19 | TRBD2 | TRBV9 | CASSVGGLAGQSSYNEQFF | TGTGCCAGCAGCGTAGGGGGACTAGCGGGACAGAGCTCCTACAATGAGCAGTTCTTC
TRBJ2-2 | . | 13 | . | TRBV6-1 | CAHRRGNTGELFF | TGTGCCCACCGGAGGGGGAACACCGGGGAGCTGTTTTTT
TRBJ1-5 | few | 15 | TRBD1 | TRBV6-1 | CASSEMGQGWRPQHF | TGTGCCAGCAGTGAAATGGGACAGGGATGGCGGCCCCAGCATTTT
TRBJ2-6 | . | 17 | . | TRBV7-9 | CASSSTKMASGANVLTF | TGTGCCAGCAGCTCGACAAAAATGGCTTCTGGGGCCAACGTCCTGACTTTC
TRBJ2-1 | . | 14 | . | TRBV24-1 | CATSDLGVSSEQFF | TGTGCCACCAGTGATTTAGGAGTCTCAAGTGAGCAGTTCTTC
TRBJ2-1 | . | 13 | . | TRBV20-1 | CSAPAPQSHEQFF | TGCAGTGCTCCAGCCCCCCAATCCCATGAGCAGTTCTTC
TRBJ1-5 | many | 12 | . | TRBV7-9 | CASSLANQPQHF | TGTGCCAGCAGCTTAGCGAATCAGCCCCAGCATTTT